This TCR beta chain emerged from a study of shared clonotypes between healthy human individuals. CDR3 length equals 14 residues. Germline V gives CDR1 MDHEN, CDR2 SYDVKM. V dropped 8 bases and J dropped 0 bases, with 11 bases sitting between them. Repertoires were generated with immunoSEQ multiplex PCR, while TCRdb's copy carries only in-frame clones and drops some. The table lists hundreds of thousands of clones, 73% of them singletons. Sequenced input: memory CD4+ T cells sorted from blood. Subset meaning: CD45RA-negative fraction. The chain recombines TRBV28 with TRBJ2-1; D unclear. This sequence was found in a woman aged 25 to 45 in good health. CDR3 amino acids: CASGRPSSYNEQFF. The DNA for the CDR3 is TGTGCCAGCGGACGTCCCAGCTCCTACAATGAGCAGTTCTTC.